This T cell receptor beta chain was identified in a study of control samples from healthy donors and cancer patients (dated by TCRdb to 2018 to 2021). Regarding this clone: Its antigen remains unidentified. Base qualities are not provided; no much larger clone lies one nucleotide away.

Including the terminal cysteine and phenylalanine, the CDR3 comprises 15 residues. Only CDR3 DNA is held: 45 bases, read in frame from base 1. V sheds 7 bases and J sheds 4 bases, leaving 15 bases between their ends. Via the germline V gene, CDR1 is SGHRS and CDR2 YFSETQ. Receptors were amplified or captured by the immunoSEQ multiplex PCR assay. This is the immuneACCESS table as TCRdb keeps it, with only in-frame sequences that have V and J called. A part of the clones is gone; compared with another copy, unresolved V genes explain less than half, and the rest is unexplained. The table for this sample lists about 76,000 clones; approximately 88% of them were counted only once. The ten largest clones add up to approximately 8.8% of the sample.

Recombination joined TRBV5-1 with TRBJ2-6; TRBD2 might be the D gene, on 6 matching bases. The origin of this receptor is a woman aged 45-65 years with colorectal cancer. What was sequenced was PBMCs. The nucleotides are TGCGCCAGCGCCTCCGGCGGGACCGGGGCCAACGTCCTGACTTTC. The translation is CASASGGTGANVLTF.